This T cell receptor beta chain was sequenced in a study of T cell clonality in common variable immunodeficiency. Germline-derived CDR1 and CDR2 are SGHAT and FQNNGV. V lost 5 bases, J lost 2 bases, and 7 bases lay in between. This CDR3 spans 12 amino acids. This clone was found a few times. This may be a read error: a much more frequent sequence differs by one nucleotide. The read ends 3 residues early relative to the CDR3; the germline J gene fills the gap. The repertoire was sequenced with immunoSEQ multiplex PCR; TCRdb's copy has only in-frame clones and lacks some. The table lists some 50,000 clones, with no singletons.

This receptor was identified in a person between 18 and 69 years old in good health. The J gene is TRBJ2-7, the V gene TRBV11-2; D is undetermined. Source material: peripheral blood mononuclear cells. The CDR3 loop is CASSPGTYEQYF. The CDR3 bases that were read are TGTGCCAGCAGCCCGGGTACCTACGAG.